The source of this T cell receptor (beta chain) is a study of memory CD4+ T cells and cytomegalovirus serostatus. Study background: Of the healthy Belgian adults, fewer than 10 were CMV seropositive and around 22 seronegative.

Single viable CD3+CD4+CD8-CD45RO+ cells were sorted as the memory CD4+ T cells. After thawing, CD4+ T cells were positively selected. Measured with immunoSEQ multiplex PCR; TCRdb has only the in-frame clones, and not every one. There are roughly 53,000 clones in the sample; around three quarters occur only once, and 1.5% to 2% lies in the top ten. The V end lost 0 bases, the J end lost 0 bases, and 6 bases lay between the germline ends. The CDR3 is 15 amino acids. Germline values: CDR1 LGHNA, CDR2 YSLEER. This sequence was found in an adult in good health and CMV-seronegative. The sequenced material came from memory CD4+ T cells from blood. This chain uses TRBV4-3 with TRBJ1-5; no definite D call. CDR3 sequence (DNA): TGCGCCAGCAGCCAAGATTTTGCTAGCAATCAGCCCCAGCATTTT. Encoded protein: CASSQDFASNQPQHF.